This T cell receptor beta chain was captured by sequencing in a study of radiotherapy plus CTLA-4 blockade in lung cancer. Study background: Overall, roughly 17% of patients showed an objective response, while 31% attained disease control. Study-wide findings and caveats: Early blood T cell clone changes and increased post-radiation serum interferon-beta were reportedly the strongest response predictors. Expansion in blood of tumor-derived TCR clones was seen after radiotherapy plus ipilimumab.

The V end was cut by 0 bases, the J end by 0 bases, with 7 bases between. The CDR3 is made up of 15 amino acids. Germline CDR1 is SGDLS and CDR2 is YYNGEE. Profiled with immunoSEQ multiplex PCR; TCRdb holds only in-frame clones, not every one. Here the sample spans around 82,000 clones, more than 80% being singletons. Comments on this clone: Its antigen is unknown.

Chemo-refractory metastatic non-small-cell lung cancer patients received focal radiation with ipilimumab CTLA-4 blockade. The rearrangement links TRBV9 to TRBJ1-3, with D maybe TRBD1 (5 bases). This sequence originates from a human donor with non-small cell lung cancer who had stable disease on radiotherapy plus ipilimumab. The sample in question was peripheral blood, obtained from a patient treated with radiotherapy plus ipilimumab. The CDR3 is CASSVGGDSGNTIYF. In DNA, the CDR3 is TGTGCCAGCAGCGTAGGGGGGGACTCTGGAAACACCATATATTTT.